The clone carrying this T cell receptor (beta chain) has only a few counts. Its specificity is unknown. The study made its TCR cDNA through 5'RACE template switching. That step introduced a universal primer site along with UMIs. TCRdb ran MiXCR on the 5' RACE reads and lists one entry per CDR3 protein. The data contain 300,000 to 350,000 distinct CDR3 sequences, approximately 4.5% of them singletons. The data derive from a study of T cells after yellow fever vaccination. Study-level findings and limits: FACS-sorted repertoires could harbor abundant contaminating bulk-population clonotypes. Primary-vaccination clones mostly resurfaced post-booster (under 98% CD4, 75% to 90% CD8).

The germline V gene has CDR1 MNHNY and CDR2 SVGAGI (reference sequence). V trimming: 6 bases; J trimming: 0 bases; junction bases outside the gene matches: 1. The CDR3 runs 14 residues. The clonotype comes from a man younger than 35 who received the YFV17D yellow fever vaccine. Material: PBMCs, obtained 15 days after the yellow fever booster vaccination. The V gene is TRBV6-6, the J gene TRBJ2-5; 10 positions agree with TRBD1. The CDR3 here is CASRDRGNQETQYF. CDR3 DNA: TGTGCCAGCAGGGACAGGGGGAACCAAGAGACCCAGTACTTC.